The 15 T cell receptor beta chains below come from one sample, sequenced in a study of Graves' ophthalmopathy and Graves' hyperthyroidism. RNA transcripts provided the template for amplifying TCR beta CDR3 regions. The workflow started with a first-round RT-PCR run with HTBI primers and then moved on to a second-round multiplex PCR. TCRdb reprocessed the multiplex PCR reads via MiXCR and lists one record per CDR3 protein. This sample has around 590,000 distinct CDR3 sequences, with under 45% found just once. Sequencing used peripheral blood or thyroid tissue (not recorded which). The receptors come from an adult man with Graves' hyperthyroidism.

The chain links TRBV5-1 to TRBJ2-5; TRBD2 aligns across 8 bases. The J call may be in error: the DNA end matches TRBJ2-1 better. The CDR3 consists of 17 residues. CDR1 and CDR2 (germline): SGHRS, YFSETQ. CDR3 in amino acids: CASSPLTSGRTYNEQFF. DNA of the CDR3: TGCGCCAGCAGCCCTCTAACTAGCGGAAGGACCTACAATGAGCAGTTCTTC.

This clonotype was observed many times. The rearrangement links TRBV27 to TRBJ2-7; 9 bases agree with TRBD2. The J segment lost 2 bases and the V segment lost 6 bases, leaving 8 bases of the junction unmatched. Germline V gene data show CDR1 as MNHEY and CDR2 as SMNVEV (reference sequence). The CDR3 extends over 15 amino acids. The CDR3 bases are TGTGCCAGCAGCCGCGGACTAGCGAGAACCTACGAGCAGTACTTC. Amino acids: CASSRGLARTYEQYF.

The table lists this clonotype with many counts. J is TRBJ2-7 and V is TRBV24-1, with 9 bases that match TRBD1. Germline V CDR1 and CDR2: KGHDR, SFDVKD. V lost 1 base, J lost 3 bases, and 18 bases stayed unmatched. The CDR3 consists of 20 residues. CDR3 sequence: CATSDFHTGTGLSTNYEQYF. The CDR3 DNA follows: TGTGCCACCAGTGATTTCCACACCGGGACAGGGTTGTCCACGAACTACGAGCAGTACTTC.

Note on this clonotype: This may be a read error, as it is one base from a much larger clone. The CDR3 DNA reads as TGCGCCAGCAGCGGTGGATGGAGACAGGGTACCTACGAGCAGTACTTC. Residues: CASSGGWRQGTYEQYF. The rearrangement uses TRBV5-1 and TRBJ2-7; TRBD1 matches at 7 bases. This CDR3 has 16 amino acids. J gave up 2 bases and V 4 bases, and 12 bases lay outside the gene matches. CDR1 is SGHRS, CDR2 YFSETQ, per germline.

The DNA for the CDR3 is TGTGCCAGCAGCACGATCGAGGGGGCCGGCAACTATGGCTACACCTTC. Protein product: CASSTIEGAGNYGYTF. The chain is built from TRBV7-2 and TRBJ1-2; 7 positions match TRBD1. Germline-derived CDR1 and CDR2 are SGHTA and FQGNSA. The CDR3 consists of 16 residues. With 5 bases clipped from V and 2 bases from J, the junction kept 11 bases outside the gene matches.

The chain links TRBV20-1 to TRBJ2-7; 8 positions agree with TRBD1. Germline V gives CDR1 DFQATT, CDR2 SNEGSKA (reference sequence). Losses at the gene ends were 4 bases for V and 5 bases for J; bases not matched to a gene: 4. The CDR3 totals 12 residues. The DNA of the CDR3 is TGCAGTGCTATGACAGGGGCCCACGAGCAGTACTTC. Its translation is CSAMTGAHEQYF.

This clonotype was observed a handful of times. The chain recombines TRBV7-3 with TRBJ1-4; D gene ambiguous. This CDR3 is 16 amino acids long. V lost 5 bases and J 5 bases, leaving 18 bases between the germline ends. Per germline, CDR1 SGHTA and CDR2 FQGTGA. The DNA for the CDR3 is TGTGCCAGCAGCCCCGGGGTAGGCCAGGCAAATGAAAAACTGTTTTTT. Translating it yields CASSPGVGQANEKLFF.

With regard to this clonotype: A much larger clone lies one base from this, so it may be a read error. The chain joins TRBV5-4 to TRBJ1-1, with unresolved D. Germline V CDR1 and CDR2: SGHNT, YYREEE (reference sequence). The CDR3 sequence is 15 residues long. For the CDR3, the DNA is TGTGCCAGCAGCTTTTCGTCAACCCTCAACACTGAAGTTTTCTTT. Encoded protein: CASSFSSTLNTEVFF.

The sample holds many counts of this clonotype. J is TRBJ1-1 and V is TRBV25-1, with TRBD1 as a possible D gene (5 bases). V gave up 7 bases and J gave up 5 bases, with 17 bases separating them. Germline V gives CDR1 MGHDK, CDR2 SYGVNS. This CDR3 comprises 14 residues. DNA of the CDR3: TGTGCCAGCAAAAGGCCCGGGGGTAGGACTGAAGCTTTCTTT. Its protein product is CASKRPGGRTEAFF.

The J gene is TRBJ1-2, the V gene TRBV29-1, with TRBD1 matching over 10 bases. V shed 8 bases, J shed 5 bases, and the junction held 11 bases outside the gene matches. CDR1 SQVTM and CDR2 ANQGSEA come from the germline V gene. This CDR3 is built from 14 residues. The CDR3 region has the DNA TGCAGCACCGTTAATGGGACAGGGGTATATGGCTACACCTTC. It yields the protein CSTVNGTGVYGYTF.

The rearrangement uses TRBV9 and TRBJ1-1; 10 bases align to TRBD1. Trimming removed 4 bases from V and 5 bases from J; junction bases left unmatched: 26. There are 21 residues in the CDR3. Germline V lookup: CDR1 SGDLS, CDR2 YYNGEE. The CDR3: CASSQEDLSGTGTGDETEAFF. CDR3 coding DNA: TGTGCCAGCAGCCAAGAGGACCTCTCTGGAACCGGGACAGGGGATGAAACTGAAGCTTTCTTT.

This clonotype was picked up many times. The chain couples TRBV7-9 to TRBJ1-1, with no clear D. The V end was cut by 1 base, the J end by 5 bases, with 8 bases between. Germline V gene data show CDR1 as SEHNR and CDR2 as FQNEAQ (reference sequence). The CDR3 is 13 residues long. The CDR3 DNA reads TGTGCCAGCAGCTTAGAAGGGCAGACTGAAGCTTTCTTT. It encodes CASSLEGQTEAFF.

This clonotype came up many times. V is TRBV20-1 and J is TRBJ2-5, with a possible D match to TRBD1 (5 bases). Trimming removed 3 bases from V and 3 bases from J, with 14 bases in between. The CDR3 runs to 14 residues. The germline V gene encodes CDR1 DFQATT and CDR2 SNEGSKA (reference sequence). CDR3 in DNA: TGCAGTGCTAGGTGGTGGGGCTCTGAAGAGACCCAGTACTTC. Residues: CSARWWGSEETQYF.

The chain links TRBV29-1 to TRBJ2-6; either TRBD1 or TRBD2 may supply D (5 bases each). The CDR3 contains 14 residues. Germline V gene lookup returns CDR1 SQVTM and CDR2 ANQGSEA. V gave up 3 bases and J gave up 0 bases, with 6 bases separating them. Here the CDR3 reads CSVDGGSGANVLTF. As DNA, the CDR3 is TGCAGCGTTGATGGGGGCTCTGGGGCCAACGTCCTGACTTTC.

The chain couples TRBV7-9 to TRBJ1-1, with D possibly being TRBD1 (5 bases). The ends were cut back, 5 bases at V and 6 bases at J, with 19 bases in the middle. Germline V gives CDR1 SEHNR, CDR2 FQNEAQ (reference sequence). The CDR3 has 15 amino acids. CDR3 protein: CASSHPRDGYSEAFF. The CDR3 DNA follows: TGTGCCAGCAGCCACCCCCGGGACGGATACTCTGAAGCTTTCTTT.